This TCR beta chain appears in the sequencing data of a study of siplizumab effects on memory and regulatory T cells. As to this clone: Its target is unknown.

Study-level findings and limits: Many proliferating CD4+ or CD8+ clones remained unclassified. Roughly 80-95% of them could not be assigned either a naive or a memory phenotype. On average, under 75% of mappable alloreactive CD4+ clones were Treg-derived under siplizumab, against 26.9% in controls. The naive T cell population seemed more diverse than memory cells and seemed a major contributor to the alloresponse.

The germline V and J ends were trimmed by 4 bases and 0 bases, with 12 bases remaining between them. The CDR3 has 15 residues. The germline CDR1 and CDR2 sequences are SGHTA and FQGNSA. Sequencing of each sample assayed 75,000 to 100,000 TCR templates. Produced via immunoSEQ multiplex PCR; TCRdb's table is partial and in-frame only. The sample consists of 94,000 or so clones, 90% to 95% of them appearing once. The TCR originated in a human donor in good health. Sequencing was carried out using CD8+ T cells sorted from blood. The chain employs TRBV7-2 and TRBJ2-5; D is undetermined. This CDR3 reads CASSSFLEYQETQYF. Written as DNA, the CDR3 is TGTGCCAGCAGCTCATTCTTAGAGTACCAAGAGACCCAGTACTTC.